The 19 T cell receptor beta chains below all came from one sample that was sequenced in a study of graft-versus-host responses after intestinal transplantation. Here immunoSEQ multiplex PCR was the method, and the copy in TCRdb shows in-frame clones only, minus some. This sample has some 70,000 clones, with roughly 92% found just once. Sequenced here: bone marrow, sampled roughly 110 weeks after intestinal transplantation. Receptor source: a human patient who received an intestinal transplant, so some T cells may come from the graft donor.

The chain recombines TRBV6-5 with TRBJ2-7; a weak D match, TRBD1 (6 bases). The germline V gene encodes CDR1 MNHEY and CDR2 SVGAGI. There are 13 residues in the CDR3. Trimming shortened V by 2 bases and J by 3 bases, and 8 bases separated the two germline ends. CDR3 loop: CASSYEGDYEQYF. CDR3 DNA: TGTGCCAGCAGTTACGAGGGGGACTACGAGCAGTACTTC.

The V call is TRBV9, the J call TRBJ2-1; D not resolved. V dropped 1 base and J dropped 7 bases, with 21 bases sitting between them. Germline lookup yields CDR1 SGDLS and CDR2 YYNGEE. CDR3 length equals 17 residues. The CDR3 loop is CASSVSLQATFGNEQFF. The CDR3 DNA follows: TGTGCCAGCAGCGTATCCCTTCAGGCTACCTTTGGGAATGAGCAGTTCTTC.

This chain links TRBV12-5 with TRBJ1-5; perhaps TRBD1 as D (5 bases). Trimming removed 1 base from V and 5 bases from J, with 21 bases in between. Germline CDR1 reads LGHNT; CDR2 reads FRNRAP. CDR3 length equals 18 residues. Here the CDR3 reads CASGLGSSQGGMDQPQHF. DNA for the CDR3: TGTGCTAGTGGTTTGGGCTCGTCGCAGGGTGGGATGGATCAGCCCCAGCATTTT.

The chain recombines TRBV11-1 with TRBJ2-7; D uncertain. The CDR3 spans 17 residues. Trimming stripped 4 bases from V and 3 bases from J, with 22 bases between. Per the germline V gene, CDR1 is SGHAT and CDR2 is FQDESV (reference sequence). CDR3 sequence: CASSSPNTGPNFYEQYF. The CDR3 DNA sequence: TGTGCCAGCAGCTCCCCCAATACCGGTCCTAATTTCTACGAGCAGTACTTC.

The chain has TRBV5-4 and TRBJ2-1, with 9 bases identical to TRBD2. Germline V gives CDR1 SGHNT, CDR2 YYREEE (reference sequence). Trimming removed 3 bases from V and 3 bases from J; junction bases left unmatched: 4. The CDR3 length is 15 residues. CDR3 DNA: TGTGCCAGCAGCTCCGGGACTAGCTTCTACAATGAGCAGTTCTTC. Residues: CASSSGTSFYNEQFF. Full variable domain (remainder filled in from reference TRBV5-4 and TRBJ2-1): ETGVTQSPTHLIKTRGQQVTLRCSSQSGHNTVSWYQQALGQGPQFIFQYYREEENGRGNFPPRFSGLQFPNYSSELNVNALELDDSALYLCASSSGTSFYNEQFFGPGTRLTVL.

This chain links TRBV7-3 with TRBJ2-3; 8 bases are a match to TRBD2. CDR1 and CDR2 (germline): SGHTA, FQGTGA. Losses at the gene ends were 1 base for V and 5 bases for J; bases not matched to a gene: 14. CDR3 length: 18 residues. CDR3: CASSLNSGSSLWGDTQYF. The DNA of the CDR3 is TGTGCCAGCAGCTTAAACAGCGGGAGTTCATTGTGGGGAGATACGCAGTATTTT.

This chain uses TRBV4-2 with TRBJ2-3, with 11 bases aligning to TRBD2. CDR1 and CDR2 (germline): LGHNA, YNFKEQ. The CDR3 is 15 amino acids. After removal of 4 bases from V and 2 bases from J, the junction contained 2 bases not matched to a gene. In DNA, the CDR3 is TGTGCCAGCAGCCCTAGCGGGGGGATCACAGATACGCAGTATTTT. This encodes CASSPSGGITDTQYF.

DNA for the CDR3: TGTGCCAGCAGTTACGGGGCGATCCAGTTCTTC. It codes for CASSYGAIQFF. The rearrangement uses TRBV6-6 and TRBJ2-1; tentatively, D is TRBD1 (5 bases). Trimming cost V 2 bases and J 13 bases, with 9 bases left between them. Germline-derived CDR1 and CDR2 are MNHNY and SVGAGI (reference sequence). This CDR3 is built from 11 residues.

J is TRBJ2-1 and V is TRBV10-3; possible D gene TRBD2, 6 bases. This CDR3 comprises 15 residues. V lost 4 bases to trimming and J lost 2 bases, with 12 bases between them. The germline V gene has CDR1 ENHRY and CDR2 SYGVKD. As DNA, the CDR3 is TGTGCCATCAGTGCTTTGGCGGGAACCTACAATGAGCAGTTCTTC. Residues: CAISALAGTYNEQFF.

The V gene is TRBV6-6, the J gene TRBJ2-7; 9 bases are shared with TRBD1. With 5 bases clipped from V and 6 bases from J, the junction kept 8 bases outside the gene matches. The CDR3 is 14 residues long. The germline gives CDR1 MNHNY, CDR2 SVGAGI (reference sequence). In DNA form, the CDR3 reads TGTGCCAGCAGTCCCCCGGGACAGGGCGGCGAGCAGTACTTC. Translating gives CASSPPGQGGEQYF.

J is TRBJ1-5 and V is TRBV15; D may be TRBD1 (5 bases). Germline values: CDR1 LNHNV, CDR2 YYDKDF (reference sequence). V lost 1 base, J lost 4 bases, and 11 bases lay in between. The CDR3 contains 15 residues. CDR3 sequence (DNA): TGTGCCACCAGCAGAGTGCGGGGGAGTAATCAGCCCCAGCATTTT. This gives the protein CATSRVRGSNQPQHF.

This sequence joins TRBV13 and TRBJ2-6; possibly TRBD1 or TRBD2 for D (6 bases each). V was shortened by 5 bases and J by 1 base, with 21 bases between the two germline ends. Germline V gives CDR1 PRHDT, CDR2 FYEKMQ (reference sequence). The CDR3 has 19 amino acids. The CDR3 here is CASSTTGAGPTSGANVLTF. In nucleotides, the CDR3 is TGTGCCAGCAGCACGACAGGTGCGGGGCCCACTTCTGGGGCCAACGTCCTGACTTTC.

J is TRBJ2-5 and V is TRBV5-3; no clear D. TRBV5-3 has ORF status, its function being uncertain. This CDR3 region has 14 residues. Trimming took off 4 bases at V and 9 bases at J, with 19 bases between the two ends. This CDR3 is CARSLKQVDRAQYF. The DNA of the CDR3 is TGTGCCAGAAGCCTAAAGCAGGTGGATCGGGCCCAGTACTTC.

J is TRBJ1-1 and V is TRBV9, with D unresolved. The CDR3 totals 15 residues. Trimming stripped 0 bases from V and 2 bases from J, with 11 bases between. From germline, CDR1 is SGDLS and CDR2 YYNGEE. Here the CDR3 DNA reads TGTGCCAGCAGCGTAGAGGTACAACTTAACACTGAAGCTTTCTTT. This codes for CASSVEVQLNTEAFF.

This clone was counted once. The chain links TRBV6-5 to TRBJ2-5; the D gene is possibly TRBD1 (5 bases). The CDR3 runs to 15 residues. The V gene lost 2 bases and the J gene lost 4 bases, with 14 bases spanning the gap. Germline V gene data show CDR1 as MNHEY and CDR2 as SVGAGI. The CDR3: CASSYGAGRVETQYF. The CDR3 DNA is TGTGCCAGCAGTTACGGGGCAGGCCGGGTAGAGACCCAGTACTTC.

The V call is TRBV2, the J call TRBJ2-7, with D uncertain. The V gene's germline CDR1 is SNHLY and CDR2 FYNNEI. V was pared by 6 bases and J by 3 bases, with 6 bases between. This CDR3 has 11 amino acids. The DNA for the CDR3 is TGTGCCAGCAGAGGGCACTACGAGCAGTACTTC. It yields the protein CASRGHYEQYF.

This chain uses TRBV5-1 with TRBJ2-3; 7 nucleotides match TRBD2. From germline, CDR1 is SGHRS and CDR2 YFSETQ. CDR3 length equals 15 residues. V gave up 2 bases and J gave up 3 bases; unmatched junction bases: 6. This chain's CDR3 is CASSLLGGSTDTQYF. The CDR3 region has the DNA TGCGCCAGCAGCTTACTGGGAGGGAGTACAGATACGCAGTATTTT.

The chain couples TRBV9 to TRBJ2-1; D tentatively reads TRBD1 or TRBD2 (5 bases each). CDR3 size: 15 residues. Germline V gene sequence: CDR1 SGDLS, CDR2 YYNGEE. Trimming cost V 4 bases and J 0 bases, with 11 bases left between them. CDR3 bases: TGTGCCAGCAGCCCAGCAGGGAGCTCCTACAATGAGCAGTTCTTC. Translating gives CASSPAGSSYNEQFF.

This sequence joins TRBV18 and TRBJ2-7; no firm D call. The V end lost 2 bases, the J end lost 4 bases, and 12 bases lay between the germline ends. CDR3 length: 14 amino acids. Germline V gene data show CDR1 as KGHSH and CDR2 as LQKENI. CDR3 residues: CASSPGLLFYEQYF. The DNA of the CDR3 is TGTGCCAGCTCACCAGGGCTATTGTTTTACGAGCAGTACTTC.